This T cell receptor (beta chain) was sequenced for a study of shared clonotypes between healthy human individuals. The protocol was immunoSEQ multiplex PCR, while the TCRdb copy is restricted to in-frame clones and leaves out a portion. The profile shows about 1.9 million clones, roughly 95% of them singletons. Germline V gene sequence: CDR1 SEHNR, CDR2 FQNEAQ (reference sequence). The V end lost 8 bases, the J end lost 3 bases, and 13 bases lay between the germline ends. The CDR3 covers 13 residues. As defined, naive CD8 cells were CD45RO-negative and positively selected for CCR7, with terminally differentiated effector memory CD45RA+ cells excluded.

The gene calls are TRBV7-9 and TRBJ1-1; TRBD1 might be the D (6 bases). Source material: naive CD8+ T cells from PBMCs. This clonotype originated in a man in his late teens or twenties in good health. Some clones in this sample may be carry-over from other donors' samples. CDR3 residues: CASGGHEDTEAFF. The CDR3 DNA reads as TGTGCCAGCGGGGGACACGAGGACACTGAAGCTTTCTTT.